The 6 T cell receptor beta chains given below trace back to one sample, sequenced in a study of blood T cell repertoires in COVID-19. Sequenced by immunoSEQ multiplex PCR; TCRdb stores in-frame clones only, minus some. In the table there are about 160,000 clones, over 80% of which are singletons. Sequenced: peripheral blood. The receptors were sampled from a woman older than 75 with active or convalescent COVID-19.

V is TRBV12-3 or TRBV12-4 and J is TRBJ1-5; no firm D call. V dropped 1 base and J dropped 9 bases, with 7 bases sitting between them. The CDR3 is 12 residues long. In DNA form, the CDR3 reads TGTGCCAGCAGTTTAGGCGGGTCGCCCCAGCATTTT. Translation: CASSLGGSPQHF.

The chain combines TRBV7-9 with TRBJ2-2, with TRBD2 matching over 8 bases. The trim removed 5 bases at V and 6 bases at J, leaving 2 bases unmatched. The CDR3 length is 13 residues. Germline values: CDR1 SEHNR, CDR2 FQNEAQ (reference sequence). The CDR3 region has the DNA TGTGCCAGCAGCCGGGAGGGGGCCGGGGAGCTGTTTTTT. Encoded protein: CASSREGAGELFF.

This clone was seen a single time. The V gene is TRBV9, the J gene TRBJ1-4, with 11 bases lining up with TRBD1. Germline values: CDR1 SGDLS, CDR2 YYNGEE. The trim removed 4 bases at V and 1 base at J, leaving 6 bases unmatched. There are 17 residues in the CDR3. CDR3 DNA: TGTGCCAGCAGCTCGCGGACAGGGGGCGAAACTAATGAAAAACTGTTTTTT. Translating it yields CASSSRTGGETNEKLFF.

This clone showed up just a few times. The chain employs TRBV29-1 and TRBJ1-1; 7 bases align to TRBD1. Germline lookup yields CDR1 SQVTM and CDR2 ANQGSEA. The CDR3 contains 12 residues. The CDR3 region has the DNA TGCAGTGCGGACAGGAGCAACACTGAAGCTTTCTTT. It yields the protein CSADRSNTEAFF.

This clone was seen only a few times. In DNA, the CDR3 is TGTGCCAGCAGCCCTCCTGGGGCCAACGTCCTGACTTTC. Amino acids: CASSPPGANVLTF. The V call is TRBV7-9, the J call TRBJ2-6; D is ambiguous. Per germline, CDR1 SEHNR and CDR2 FQNEAQ (reference sequence). This CDR3 is built from 13 residues. Trimming shortened V by 5 bases and J by 2 bases, and 4 bases separated the two germline ends.

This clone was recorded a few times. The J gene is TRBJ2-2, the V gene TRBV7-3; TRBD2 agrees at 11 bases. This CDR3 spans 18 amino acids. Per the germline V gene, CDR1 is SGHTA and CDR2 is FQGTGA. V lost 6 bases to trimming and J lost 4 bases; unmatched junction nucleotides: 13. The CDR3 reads CASSISRRLAGGTGELFF. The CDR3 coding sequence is TGTGCCAGCAGTATTAGCCGGCGGCTAGCGGGGGGCACCGGGGAGCTGTTTTTT.